One and the same sample provided the 32 T cell receptor beta chains below, sequenced in a study of response to subunit inactivated influenza vaccine. TCRdb re-analysed the RT-PCR reads in MiXCR, keeping a single row per CDR3 protein. Here the sample spans approximately 700,000 distinct CDR3 sequences, approximately 15% being singletons. Material: PBMCs from blood, obtained 14 days before vaccination. These receptors were collected from a man between 50 and 59 years old who received an inactivated influenza vaccine.

The table lists this clonotype with a few counts. The chain has TRBV27 and TRBJ2-2, with D perhaps matching TRBD1 (5 bases). Trimming took 4 bases from V and 0 from J, leaving 15 bases between them. CDR3 length: 17 residues. CDR1 and CDR2 from the germline V gene are MNHEY and SMNVEV (reference sequence). CDR3 coding DNA: TGTGCCAGCAGTTCAGGGTCTGAAGTATCGAACACCGGGGAGCTGTTTTTT. This translates into CASSSGSEVSNTGELFF.

This chain connects TRBV3-1 to TRBJ2-5; 7 nucleotides align to TRBD2. The V gene end was trimmed by 3 bases and the J gene end by 4 bases; junction bases not matched to a gene: 8. There are 15 residues in the CDR3. The germline gives CDR1 LGHDT, CDR2 YNNKEL (reference sequence). The CDR3 region is CASSQGDYGTETQYF. The DNA of the CDR3 is TGTGCCAGCAGCCAGGGGGACTATGGTACAGAGACCCAGTACTTC.

The rearrangement links TRBV7-2 to TRBJ2-5; D remains unclear. Between the trimmed V and J ends, which lost 1 base and 0 bases, there was a span of 6 bases. CDR1 SGHTA and CDR2 FQGNSA come from the germline V gene. This CDR3 has 14 residues. CDR3 DNA: TGTGCCAGCAGCTTAGTCTCGTACCAAGAGACCCAGTACTTC. It translates to CASSLVSYQETQYF.

The chain carries TRBV11-2 and TRBJ2-5; D gene ambiguous. Germline CDR1 and CDR2: SGHAT and FQNNGV. This CDR3 has 18 residues. V dropped 3 bases and J dropped 5 bases, with 25 bases sitting between them. CDR3 bases: TGTGCCAGCAGCTTCATCCGGGTGCGGTCCTCAGAAGGGGAGACCCAGTACTTC. This gives the protein CASSFIRVRSSEGETQYF.

This clonotype was picked up many times. The chain links TRBV6-1 to TRBJ1-1, with 8 bases lining up with TRBD1. The CDR3 extends over 14 amino acids. J lost 5 bases, V lost 6 bases, and 8 bases had no gene match. Germline CDR1 MNHNS, CDR2 SASEGT. The CDR3 nucleotides are TGTGCCAGCAGGGTACAGGGGGGAGGGACTGAAGCTTTCTTT. The encoded protein is CASRVQGGGTEAFF.

The V call is TRBV3-1, the J call TRBJ1-2, with 7 bases matching TRBD1. The CDR3 contains 14 residues. The V gene's germline CDR1 is LGHDT and CDR2 YNNKEL (reference sequence). Trimming at V came to 3 bases and at J to 8 bases, leaving 9 bases not matched to a gene. The CDR3 DNA follows: TGTGCCAGCAGCCATGCTTTGACAGGGAACGGCTACACCTTC. It yields the protein CASSHALTGNGYTF.

The J gene is TRBJ1-1, the V gene TRBV5-1, with D possibly TRBD1 on 6 matching bases. The CDR3 is 18 amino acids. The germline gives CDR1 SGHRS, CDR2 YFSETQ. Trimming pared 0 bases from V and 4 bases from J, leaving 22 bases between. The CDR3: CASSLVLPGQPVGTEAFF. CDR3 in DNA: TGCGCCAGCAGCTTGGTTTTACCGGGACAACCTGTGGGCACTGAAGCTTTCTTT.

This clonotype was detected a few times. The V and J genes are TRBV5-5 and TRBJ2-1; weak D call: TRBD2 (5 bases). V lost 0 bases to trimming and J lost 4 bases, with 14 bases between them. Germline CDR1 reads SGHKS; CDR2 reads YYEKEE (reference sequence). CDR3 length: 16 residues. CDR3 nucleotide sequence: TGTGCCAGCAGCTTGGCGGGGAGTGCAGGATACAATGAGCAGTTCTTC. Its translation is CASSLAGSAGYNEQFF.

This clonotype was seen only a few times. The rearrangement joins TRBV20-1 to TRBJ2-1; D perhaps matches TRBD2 (5 bases). This CDR3 region has 15 residues. CDR1 and CDR2 from the germline V gene are DFQATT and SNEGSKA (reference sequence). V dropped 6 bases and J dropped 5 bases, with 20 bases sitting between them. CDR3 bases: TGCAGTGCCAAATGGGGTGCGGGCCTTCACAATGAGCAGTTCTTC. Translated: CSAKWGAGLHNEQFF.

Only a few counts were recorded for this clonotype. The chain couples TRBV20-1 to TRBJ2-1, with 16 bases matching TRBD2. The CDR3 extends over 19 amino acids. V shed 0 bases, J shed 7 bases, and the junction held 12 bases outside the gene matches. The germline gives CDR1 DFQATT, CDR2 SNEGSKA (reference sequence). CDR3 residues: CSARDRGLAGGPSKNEQFF. CDR3 DNA sequence: TGCAGTGCTAGAGATCGGGGACTAGCGGGAGGGCCGTCGAAGAATGAGCAGTTCTTC.

In regard to this clonotype: The junction differs from germline at one of its ends, possibly a read error. The chain is built from TRBV20-1 and TRBJ2-3; 7 positions agree with TRBD2. CDR3 size: 14 residues. Per the germline V gene, CDR1 is DFQATT and CDR2 is SNEGSKA (reference sequence). CDR3 nucleotide sequence: TGCGGTGCTCTGACGGGGGAGGGGACAGATACGCAGTATTTT. It translates to CGALTGEGTDTQYF.

This clonotype has at least ten counts. The rearrangement joins TRBV2 to TRBJ2-3, with D hard to call. Per germline, CDR1 SNHLY and CDR2 FYNNEI. V lost 9 bases, J lost 2 bases, and 6 bases lay in between. This CDR3 has 11 residues. CDR3 region: CASSNTDTQYF. CDR3 nucleotide sequence: TGTGCCAGTTCGAACACAGATACGCAGTATTTT.

The chain carries TRBV27 and TRBJ2-1; TRBD2 matches 16 bases. The CDR3 consists of 17 residues. The germline V gene encodes CDR1 MNHEY and CDR2 SMNVEV (reference sequence). The V and J ends lost 5 bases and 7 bases, in that order; junction bases with no gene match: 8. DNA of the CDR3: TGTGCCAGCAGTCCGGGACTAGCGGGGGGGCTAAGGAATGAGCAGTTCTTC. Its protein is CASSPGLAGGLRNEQFF.

The chain combines TRBV9 with TRBJ2-3; D possibly corresponds to TRBD2 (7 bases). Germline loops: CDR1 SGDLS, CDR2 YYNGEE. V lost 4 bases and J 5 bases, leaving 14 bases between the germline ends. The CDR3 spans 14 residues. This CDR3 is CASSSRGARDTQYF. The CDR3 DNA sequence: TGTGCCAGCAGCTCCCGGGGGGCCCGAGATACGCAGTATTTT.

This clonotype has only a few counts. The J gene is TRBJ2-7, the V gene TRBV27; TRBD1 is a possible D gene (5 bases). This CDR3 comprises 12 residues. Per germline, CDR1 MNHEY and CDR2 SMNVEV (reference sequence). Trimming pared 6 bases from V and 9 bases from J, leaving 15 bases between. DNA for the CDR3: TGTGCCAGCAGCTCCCCGCAGGGCGGGCAGTACTTC. This translates into CASSSPQGGQYF.

Concerning this clonotype itself: This may come from a read error, since a much larger clone is one base off. This chain connects TRBV12-3 or TRBV12-4 to TRBJ2-1; 7 bases fit TRBD1. The CDR3 covers 16 residues. Trimming took 5 bases from V and 5 from J; bases not matched to a gene: 12. As DNA, the CDR3 is TGTGCCAGCAGTCCACCCAGCAGGGGGTCCGACAATGAGCAGTTCTTC. Translation: CASSPPSRGSDNEQFF.

This chain connects TRBV7-8 to TRBJ1-2; 7 positions match TRBD1. After removal of 8 bases from V and 4 bases from J, the junction contained 13 bases not matched to a gene. Germline loops: CDR1 SGHVS, CDR2 FQNEAQ. This CDR3 region has 15 residues. The CDR3 region is CASGSVRRQGYGYTF. Here the CDR3 DNA reads TGTGCCAGCGGATCCGTTCGGAGACAGGGCTATGGCTACACCTTC.

This clonotype was recorded many times. The chain links TRBV7-2 to TRBJ2-1; 13 bases line up with TRBD2. The V segment lost 1 base and the J segment 6 bases; nucleotides outside the gene matches: 0. There are 15 residues in the CDR3. Germline CDR1 and CDR2: SGHTA and FQGNSA. The DNA for the CDR3 is TGTGCCAGCAGCTTAGGGACTAGCGGGGGCAATGAGCAGTTCTTC. It codes for CASSLGTSGGNEQFF. Complete variable domain (other parts from reference TRBV7-2 and TRBJ2-1): GAGVSQSPSNKVTEKGKDVELRCDPISGHTALYWYRQSLGQGLEFLIYFQGNSAPDKSGLPSDRFSAERTGGSVSTLTIQRTQQEDSAVYLCASSLGTSGGNEQFFGPGTRLTVL.

CDR3 residues: CSARATGVGNQPQHF. CDR3 nucleotides: TGCAGTGCTAGAGCGACAGGGGTTGGTAATCAGCCCCAGCATTTT. The chain carries TRBV20-1 and TRBJ1-5; 8 bases fit TRBD1. V lost 1 base, J lost 4 bases, and 6 bases stayed unmatched. The CDR3 spans 15 residues. Germline V lookup: CDR1 DFQATT, CDR2 SNEGSKA (reference sequence).

This clonotype came up many times. The chain combines TRBV6-2 or TRBV6-3 with TRBJ2-1, with 7 bases identical to TRBD2. Unmatched junction bases numbered 10, after V lost 2 bases and J lost 0 bases. The length of the CDR3 is 18 residues. Germline V lookup: CDR1 MNHEY, CDR2 SVGEGT. The CDR3 loop is CASSYNPSGLSSYNEQFF. The CDR3 nucleotides read TGTGCCAGCAGTTACAACCCTAGCGGATTAAGCTCCTACAATGAGCAGTTCTTC.

This chain uses TRBV2 with TRBJ2-5; 8 bases fit TRBD2. Germline V CDR1 and CDR2: SNHLY, FYNNEI. This CDR3 comprises 17 residues. Losses at the gene ends were 2 bases for V and 5 bases for J; bases not matched to a gene: 13. The CDR3 spells CASSESQAGTGGETQYF. CDR3 DNA: TGTGCCAGCAGTGAATCTCAAGCGGGAACGGGGGGGGAGACCCAGTACTTC.

This clonotype was seen more than once but under ten times. The CDR3 DNA is TGCGCCAGCAGCCAAGCAAGCGGGTCCTTAACCTACGAGCAGTACTTC. Translation gives CASSQASGSLTYEQYF. The rearrangement uses TRBV4-1 and TRBJ2-7; TRBD2 might be the D (6 bases). The CDR3 has 16 residues. Germline assignment: CDR1 MGHRA and CDR2 YSYEKL. V lost 1 base to trimming and J lost 2 bases, with 15 bases between them.

This clonotype was recorded a few times. The chain employs TRBV19 and TRBJ2-3; D gene ambiguous. There are 17 residues in the CDR3. Germline CDR1 is LNHDA and CDR2 is SQIVND (reference sequence). Trimming took 3 bases from V and 3 from J, leaving 19 bases between them. The CDR3 spells CASSINRALPGTDTQYF. In nucleotides, the CDR3 is TGTGCCAGTAGTATTAACCGGGCTCTCCCAGGAACAGATACGCAGTATTTT.

The chain is built from TRBV6-2 or TRBV6-3 and TRBJ2-6; tentatively, D is TRBD1 (5 bases). Between the trimmed V and J ends, which lost 6 bases and 2 bases, there was a span of 11 bases. CDR3 length: 15 amino acids. CDR1 is MNHEY and CDR2 is SVGEGT in the germline V gene. Written as DNA, the CDR3 is TGTGCCAGCAGGACAGCTCAGGCTGGGGCCAACGTCCTGACTTTC. Encoded protein: CASRTAQAGANVLTF.

This clonotype was picked up a small number of times. The J gene is TRBJ1-6, the V gene TRBV20-1, with a tentative D call TRBD1 (6 bases). In germline, CDR1 is DFQATT, CDR2 SNEGSKA (reference sequence). Trimming shortened V by 0 bases and J by 6 bases, and 15 bases separated the two germline ends. CDR3 size: 16 residues. The CDR3 DNA is TGCAGTGCTAGAGATCCGCGGGGGCGGACTAATTCACCCCTCCACTTT. This sequence encodes CSARDPRGRTNSPLHF.

The V gene is TRBV18, the J gene TRBJ2-2; D is uncertain. CDR3 length: 16 amino acids. V lost 4 bases and J 1 base, leaving 13 bases between the germline ends. The germline V gene has CDR1 KGHSH and CDR2 LQKENI. The CDR3 loop reads CASSLFEARNTGELFF. For the CDR3, the DNA is TGTGCCAGCTCACTTTTTGAGGCCAGGAACACCGGGGAGCTGTTTTTT. Full variable domain (missing parts from reference TRBV18 and TRBJ2-2): NAGVMQNPRHLVRRRGQEARLRCSPMKGHSHVYWYRQLPEEGLKFMVYLQKENIIDESGMPKERFSAEFPKEGPSILRIQQVVRGDSAAYFCASSLFEARNTGELFFGEGSRLTVL.

The table lists this clonotype with many counts. The CDR3, as DNA: TGTGCCAGCAGTGCAACAGGGGCCGTTAATTCACCCCTCCACTTT. Translation gives CASSATGAVNSPLHF. The rearrangement uses TRBV12-3 or TRBV12-4 and TRBJ1-6; TRBD1 aligns across 7 bases. The CDR3 consists of 15 residues. Trimming removed 5 bases from V and 6 bases from J; junction bases left unmatched: 7.

The chain combines TRBV18 with TRBJ2-7, with D uncertain. CDR3 length equals 14 residues. Germline V lookup: CDR1 KGHSH, CDR2 LQKENI. Trimming removed 6 bases from V and 4 bases from J, with 16 bases in between. CDR3 DNA: TGTGCCAGCTCCATAGCCAGTAAGAATTACGAGCAGTACTTC. It translates to CASSIASKNYEQYF.

This clonotype was counted only a few times. The chain employs TRBV7-9 and TRBJ2-1; weak D call: TRBD2 (5 bases). The CDR3 runs 17 residues. The V end lost 4 bases, the J end lost 6 bases, and 22 bases lay between the germline ends. Germline-derived CDR1 and CDR2 are SEHNR and FQNEAQ (reference sequence). In nucleotides, the CDR3 is TGTGCCAGCAGCTCACAACCCCCTAGCCTAAGGATCAATGAGCAGTTCTTC. Its translation: CASSSQPPSLRINEQFF.

This clonotype has just a few counts. This rearrangement joins TRBV6-2 or TRBV6-3 to TRBJ2-7, with 7 bases identical to TRBD1. Losses at the gene ends were 5 bases for V and 0 bases for J; bases not matched to a gene: 10. CDR1 MNHEY and CDR2 SVGEGT come from the germline V gene. This CDR3 is 16 amino acids long. CDR3 in DNA: TGTGCCAGCAGTAATCCGACAGGGTCAAGCTCCTACGAGCAGTACTTC. Amino acids: CASSNPTGSSSYEQYF.

This clonotype was observed a handful of times. The V and J genes are TRBV12-3 or TRBV12-4 and TRBJ2-2; 9 bases are shared with TRBD1. The CDR3 is made up of 17 amino acids. After removal of 4 bases from V and 6 bases from J, the junction contained 12 bases not matched to a gene. The CDR3 region has the DNA TGTGCCAGCAGTTCCCAATACAGGGGGCGCTGGGCCGGGGAGCTGTTTTTT. Its translation: CASSSQYRGRWAGELFF.

V gene TRBV5-1 combines with J gene TRBJ2-1; 7 bases line up with TRBD1. Germline trimming cut 2 bases from V and 8 bases from J; bases unmatched to any gene: 10. Germline assignment: CDR1 SGHRS and CDR2 YFSETQ. This CDR3 has 15 residues. CDR3: CASSLGGFAGYEQFF. Here the CDR3 DNA reads TGCGCCAGCAGCTTAGGGGGCTTCGCGGGTTATGAGCAGTTCTTC.